This TCR beta chain is drawn from a study of blood T cell repertoires in COVID-19. In the study overall: The United States, Italy and Spain provided the acute and convalescent COVID-19 samples. Nucleic acid was either cDNA or gDNA, and it came from T cells, B-cell-depleted T cells, or PBMCs.

V was trimmed by 11 bases and J by 7 bases, leaving 23 bases between them. This CDR3 is built from 14 residues. Germline V CDR1 and CDR2: SGHVS, FQNEAQ. Source study methods: How many nucleated cells were present was estimated from reference gene primer amplification. The assay was immunoSEQ multiplex PCR, and TCRdb's table has in-frame clones only and misses some. V and J calls and clone size follow that table, whereas D and trimming were derived from the DNA. The table has about 670,000 clones, 80% to 90% seen once. The sequenced material came from peripheral blood. The chain is built from TRBV7-8 and TRBJ2-5; D possibly corresponds to TRBD1 (6 bases). This TCR came from a woman under 30 with acute or convalescent COVID-19. The CDR3 sequence: CAAYRWGQTGTQYF. The CDR3 bases are TGTGCCGCCTACCGATGGGGGCAAACGGGGACCCAGTACTTC.